The rows below give T cell receptor beta chains drawn from one sample of a study of Graves' ophthalmopathy and Graves' hyperthyroidism. TCRdb processed the multiplex PCR reads anew with MiXCR; each CDR3 protein has one entry. The table shows approximately 1.2 million distinct CDR3 sequences, with 35% to 40% occurring only once. Sequences were obtained from peripheral blood or thyroid tissue (not recorded which). The receptors were gathered from an adult man with Graves' hyperthyroidism. Each CDR3 is given with its conserved first and last residue. The D gene is left open where the match is weak. Size is stated for part of the rows, as once, few or many counts, or as a class when the clone is expanded.

J gene: TRBJ1-6; V gene: TRBV4-1; D gene: NA; clone size: few; CDR3 length: 17; CDR3 DNA: TGCGCCAGCAGCCATAAAGGACAGAGCTCCTATAATTCACCCCTCCACTTT; CDR3 protein: CASSHKGQSSYNSPLHF
J gene: TRBJ2-2; V gene: TRBV20-1; D gene: NA; clone size: few; CDR3 length: 15; CDR3 DNA: TGCAGTGCTAGAGAGGCAGGGGTCGACACCGGGGAGCTGTTTTTT; CDR3 protein: CSAREAGVDTGELFF
J gene: TRBJ2-5; V gene: TRBV2; D gene: TRBD2; clone size: many; CDR3 length: 13; CDR3 DNA: TGTGCCAGCAGCGGACTAGCGGAAGAGACCCAGTACTTC; CDR3 protein: CASSGLAEETQYF
J gene: TRBJ1-2; V gene: TRBV5-8; D gene: NA; clone size: many; CDR3 length: 15; CDR3 DNA: TGTGCCAGCAGCTTGGGCGGTAATGCTAACTATGGCTACACCTTC; CDR3 protein: CASSLGGNANYGYTF
J gene: TRBJ1-2; V gene: TRBV25-1; D gene: NA; clone size: NA; CDR3 length: 12; CDR3 DNA: TGTGCCAGCGTCTATACAGGAGGGGGCTACACCTTC; CDR3 protein: CASVYTGGGYTF
J gene: TRBJ2-5; V gene: TRBV15; D gene: TRBD2; clone size: many; CDR3 length: 18; CDR3 DNA: TGTGCCACCAGCAGAGGGACTAGCGGTGGATTGTACCAAGAGACCCAGTACTTC; CDR3 protein: CATSRGTSGGLYQETQYF
J gene: TRBJ1-2; V gene: TRBV7-9; D gene: NA; clone size: NA; CDR3 length: 16; CDR3 DNA: TGTGCCAGCAGCCCACCCCCAAGCCAGGAAAGGTACGGCTACACCTTC; CDR3 protein: CASSPPPSQERYGYTF
J gene: TRBJ1-1; V gene: TRBV6-1; D gene: NA; clone size: many; CDR3 length: 14; CDR3 DNA: TGTGCCAGCAGTGAAGGACAGGCGAACACTGAAGCTTTCTTT; CDR3 protein: CASSEGQANTEAFF
J gene: TRBJ1-5; V gene: TRBV6-1; D gene: NA; clone size: few; CDR3 length: 17; CDR3 DNA: TGTGCCAGCAGTTACTCCCCAGGGGTTCGAGGCAATCAGCCCCAGCATTTT; CDR3 protein: CASSYSPGVRGNQPQHF
J gene: TRBJ2-7; V gene: TRBV11-2; D gene: TRBD1; clone size: many; CDR3 length: 18; CDR3 DNA: TGTGCCAGCAGCCCAGAAGTATTGACAGGGGGCTTTCGCTACGAGCAGTACTTC; CDR3 protein: CASSPEVLTGGFRYEQYF
J gene: TRBJ2-7; V gene: TRBV18; D gene: TRBD2; clone size: few; CDR3 length: 15; CDR3 DNA: TGTGCCAGCTCCCCAGCGGGGGTAGGGGACTACGAGCAGTACTTC; CDR3 protein: CASSPAGVGDYEQYF
J gene: TRBJ1-2; V gene: TRBV4-3; D gene: NA; clone size: NA; CDR3 length: 17; CDR3 DNA: TGCGCCAGCAGCCAAGATATTACGAGGACCGGGAAGTATGGCTACACCTTC; CDR3 protein: CASSQDITRTGKYGYTF
J gene: TRBJ1-5; V gene: TRBV6-5; D gene: NA; clone size: NA; CDR3 length: 15; CDR3 DNA: TGTGCCAGCAGCCGCGACAGTTGGCAAAATCAGCCCCAGCATTTT; CDR3 protein: CASSRDSWQNQPQHF
J gene: TRBJ2-2; V gene: TRBV7-2; D gene: TRBD2; clone size: NA; CDR3 length: 19; CDR3 DNA: TGTGCCAGCAGCTTAGACCTGACTAGCGGGAGTGGGGTCTCCGGGGAGCTGTTTTTT; CDR3 protein: CASSLDLTSGSGVSGELFF
J gene: TRBJ1-1; V gene: TRBV12-3/TRBV12-4; D gene: NA; clone size: many; CDR3 length: 14; CDR3 DNA: TGTGCCAGCAGTTTTTCAGTCCTCAACACTGAAGCTTTCTTT; CDR3 protein: CASSFSVLNTEAFF
J gene: TRBJ1-5; V gene: TRBV7-9; D gene: NA; clone size: NA; CDR3 length: 13; CDR3 DNA: TGTGCCAGCACAGGGGTCGGCAATCAGCCCCAGCATTTT; CDR3 protein: CASTGVGNQPQHF
J gene: TRBJ1-5; V gene: TRBV25-1; D gene: TRBD1; clone size: once; CDR3 length: 17; CDR3 DNA: TGTGCCAGCAGTGACCGGGACAGGGGCTATAGCAATCAGCCCCAGCATTTT; CDR3 protein: CASSDRDRGYSNQPQHF
J gene: TRBJ2-2; V gene: TRBV10-3; D gene: TRBD1; clone size: many; CDR3 length: 15; CDR3 DNA: TGTGCCATCAGGGGACAGGGGGAGAACACCGGGGAGCTGTTTTTT; CDR3 protein: CAIRGQGENTGELFF
J gene: TRBJ1-3; V gene: TRBV29-1; D gene: NA; clone size: once; CDR3 length: 15; CDR3 DNA: TGCAGCGTTTCGGGGAGGCAGAACACTGGAAACACCATATATTTT; CDR3 protein: CSVSGRQNTGNTIYF
J gene: TRBJ2-7; V gene: TRBV10-2; D gene: TRBD1; clone size: many; CDR3 length: 14; CDR3 DNA: TGTGCCAGCAGTTTCTGGGACAGACCCTACGAGCAGTACTTC; CDR3 protein: CASSFWDRPYEQYF
J gene: TRBJ2-7; V gene: TRBV20-1; D gene: TRBD2; clone size: NA; CDR3 length: 14; CDR3 DNA: TGCAGTGCTAGGCTACTAGCGGGAGTAAACGAGCAGTACTTC; CDR3 protein: CSARLLAGVNEQYF
J gene: TRBJ1-1; V gene: TRBV2; D gene: TRBD1; clone size: many; CDR3 length: 13; CDR3 DNA: TGTGCCAGATGGGACAGGGCAGGCACTGAAGCTTTCTTT; CDR3 protein: CARWDRAGTEAFF
J gene: TRBJ2-2; V gene: TRBV19; D gene: NA; clone size: NA; CDR3 length: 11; CDR3 DNA: TGTGCCGGGAAGATAGCGGGGGAGCTGTTTTTT; CDR3 protein: CAGKIAGELFF
J gene: TRBJ2-7; V gene: TRBV29-1; D gene: NA; clone size: once; CDR3 length: 13; CDR3 DNA: TGCAGCGTTGCCGGGGGATCAGTGTACGAGCAGTACTTC; CDR3 protein: CSVAGGSVYEQYF
J gene: TRBJ1-5; V gene: TRBV25-1; D gene: NA; clone size: NA; CDR3 length: 14; CDR3 DNA: TGTGCCAGCAGTGATTATAGTACCTATCAGCCCCAGCATTTT; CDR3 protein: CASSDYSTYQPQHF
J gene: TRBJ1-1; V gene: TRBV9; D gene: TRBD1; clone size: NA; CDR3 length: 16; CDR3 DNA: TGTGCCAGCAGCTTAGTCCCGGGACAGGGGCTGGCTGAAGCTTTCTTT; CDR3 protein: CASSLVPGQGLAEAFF
J gene: TRBJ1-3; V gene: TRBV12-3/TRBV12-4; D gene: NA; clone size: NA; CDR3 length: 16; CDR3 DNA: TGTGCCAGCAGTTTAGGGCCCCAGGGCTCTGGAAACACCATATATTTT; CDR3 protein: CASSLGPQGSGNTIYF
J gene: TRBJ1-6; V gene: TRBV5-8; D gene: NA; clone size: NA; CDR3 length: 14; CDR3 DNA: TGCGCCAGCAGCCAAGGACTAAATAATTCACCCCTCCACTTT; CDR3 protein: CASSQGLNNSPLHF
J gene: TRBJ2-5; V gene: TRBV15; D gene: TRBD2; clone size: many; CDR3 length: 19; CDR3 DNA: TGTGCCACCAGCACCGCTGACGGGGCTAGCGGGAGTAACCAAGAGACCCAGTACTTC; CDR3 protein: CATSTADGASGSNQETQYF
J gene: TRBJ1-5; V gene: TRBV2; D gene: NA; clone size: few; CDR3 length: 16; CDR3 DNA: TGTGCCAGCAGTGAAGCAGTCCGCTACAACAATCAGCCCCAGCATTTT; CDR3 protein: CASSEAVRYNNQPQHF
J gene: TRBJ2-5; V gene: TRBV11-2; D gene: NA; clone size: NA; CDR3 length: 17; CDR3 DNA: TGTGCCAGCAGCGACCCCCTAGACCTACGGGGGTCGGTGACCCAGTACTTC; CDR3 protein: CASSDPLDLRGSVTQYF
J gene: TRBJ1-1; V gene: TRBV5-1; D gene: NA; clone size: NA; CDR3 length: 15; CDR3 DNA: TGCGCCAGCGCATCACAGGGACCCCTGAACACTGAAGCTTTCTTT; CDR3 protein: CASASQGPLNTEAFF
J gene: TRBJ2-7; V gene: TRBV10-3; D gene: TRBD1; clone size: NA; CDR3 length: 15; CDR3 DNA: TGTGCCAGCAGTTACGGGCGACAGGGTCCGTACGAGCAGTACTTC; CDR3 protein: CASSYGRQGPYEQYF
J gene: TRBJ2-7; V gene: TRBV4-3; D gene: NA; clone size: few; CDR3 length: 14; CDR3 DNA: TGCGCCAGCAGCCAAGTGGACGGAACCTACGAGCAGTACTTC; CDR3 protein: CASSQVDGTYEQYF
J gene: TRBJ2-5; V gene: TRBV10-3; D gene: TRBD2; clone size: many; CDR3 length: 18; CDR3 DNA: TGTGCCATCAGTGAAGTTCAACTAGCGGGAGTGAGGCGGGAGACCCAGTACTTC; CDR3 protein: CAISEVQLAGVRRETQYF
J gene: TRBJ2-7; V gene: TRBV7-9; D gene: NA; clone size: many; CDR3 length: 14; CDR3 DNA: TGTGCCAGCAGCCTGAGACAGGGAGGGGACGAGCAGTACTTC; CDR3 protein: CASSLRQGGDEQYF
J gene: TRBJ1-2; V gene: TRBV7-2; D gene: NA; clone size: NA; CDR3 length: 13; CDR3 DNA: TGTGCCAGCAGCTTAACCGGGGTTGGTGGCTACACCTTC; CDR3 protein: CASSLTGVGGYTF
J gene: TRBJ1-1; V gene: TRBV15; D gene: NA; clone size: NA; CDR3 length: 11; CDR3 DNA: TGTGCCACCAGCAGGGACACTGAAGCTTTCTTT; CDR3 protein: CATSRDTEAFF
J gene: TRBJ1-6; V gene: TRBV11-2; D gene: NA; clone size: many; CDR3 length: 14; CDR3 DNA: TGTGCCAGCAGCTTAAGGATCGAGAATTCACCCCTCCACTTT; CDR3 protein: CASSLRIENSPLHF
J gene: TRBJ1-1; V gene: TRBV9; D gene: NA; clone size: NA; CDR3 length: 15; CDR3 DNA: TGTGCCAGCAGCGTGGCGGGACCGGGGAGCACTGAAGCTTTCTTT; CDR3 protein: CASSVAGPGSTEAFF
J gene: TRBJ1-5; V gene: TRBV20-1; D gene: NA; clone size: few; CDR3 length: 14; CDR3 DNA: TGCAGTGCCCGCGACCGCCTGAGCAATCAGCCCCAGCATTTT; CDR3 protein: CSARDRLSNQPQHF
J gene: TRBJ1-6; V gene: TRBV4-3; D gene: NA; clone size: many; CDR3 length: 14; CDR3 DNA: TGCGCCAGCAGCCGAGGGCATGGGGATTCACCCCTCCACTTT; CDR3 protein: CASSRGHGDSPLHF
J gene: TRBJ1-5; V gene: TRBV10-3; D gene: NA; clone size: many; CDR3 length: 16; CDR3 DNA: TGTGCCATCAGTGAGTCGACCCACAGGAGCAATCAGCCCCAGCATTTT; CDR3 protein: CAISESTHRSNQPQHF
J gene: TRBJ1-1; V gene: TRBV4-1; D gene: NA; clone size: NA; CDR3 length: 15; CDR3 DNA: TGCGCCAGCAGCCAAGAGAGTCGGGGTGGAACTGAAGCTTTCTTT; CDR3 protein: CASSQESRGGTEAFF